Shown below are 6 T cell receptor beta chains from a single sample sequenced in a study of Graves' ophthalmopathy and Graves' hyperthyroidism. The authors amplified TCR beta CDR3 regions from RNA transcripts. Second-round multiplex PCR followed a first-round RT-PCR using HTBI primers. TCRdb ran MiXCR on the multiplex PCR reads and lists one entry per CDR3 protein. The top ten hold around 3.1% of the sample, which has 350,000 to 450,000 distinct CDR3 sequences, approximately 21% seen once. The sequenced sample consisted of peripheral blood. These TCRs come from a woman aged 18-35 years with stable Graves' hyperthyroidism.

This clonotype appeared many times. V is TRBV18 and J is TRBJ1-6, with TRBD1 identical over 8 bases. Germline V gene lookup returns CDR1 KGHSH and CDR2 LQKENI. The J segment lost 10 bases and the V segment lost 3 bases, leaving 5 bases of the junction unmatched. This CDR3 has 14 residues. CDR3 nucleotide sequence: TGTGCCAGCTCACCTGACAGGGGCAGATCACCCCTCCACTTT. Protein: CASSPDRGRSPLHF.

This clonotype showed up many times. The chain combines TRBV28 with TRBJ2-7; TRBD2 agrees at 13 bases. The CDR3 extends over 19 amino acids. Germline CDR1 is MDHEN and CDR2 is SYDVKM. J gave up 2 bases and V 4 bases, and 14 bases lay outside the gene matches. CDR3 nucleotide sequence: TGTGCCAGCAGTTCGCCTGAGGGACTAGCGGGAACGGATCCCTACGAGCAGTACTTC. Protein product: CASSSPEGLAGTDPYEQYF.

As concerns this clonotype: At one end, the junction sequence differs from germline, possibly due to a read error. The rearrangement uses TRBV19 and TRBJ2-4; D perhaps matches TRBD1 (5 bases). Germline V gene lookup returns CDR1 LNHDA and CDR2 SQIVND (reference sequence). The CDR3 consists of 16 residues. CDR3 residues: CASSIHRSSIGNIKYF. CDR3 nucleotide sequence: TGTGCCAGTAGTATCCACAGGTCGTCGATAGGAAACATTAAGTACTTC.

This clonotype was counted a single time. The chain links TRBV2 to TRBJ2-7; no firm D call. With 8 bases removed from V and 5 bases from J, the gap between germline ends came to 13 bases. CDR1 and CDR2 from the germline V gene are SNHLY and FYNNEI. The CDR3 has 12 residues. CDR3 in amino acids: CASPVPIHEQYF. The CDR3 coding sequence is TGTGCCAGCCCTGTACCCATCCACGAGCAGTACTTC. Full variable domain (remainder filled in from reference TRBV2 and TRBJ2-7): EPEVTQTPSHQVTQMGQEVILRCVPISNHLYFYWYRQILGQKVEFLVSFYNNEISEKSEIFDDQFSVERPDGSNFTLKIRSTKLEDSAMYFCASPVPIHEQYFGPGTRLTVT.

The CDR3 bases are TGTGCCTGGAGAGCCGTCGGTAACTATGGCTACACCTTC. Its protein is CAWRAVGNYGYTF. The gene calls are TRBV30 and TRBJ1-2; D remains ambiguous. Germline lookup yields CDR1 GTSNPN and CDR2 SVGIG (reference sequence). This CDR3 contains 13 residues. Trimming stripped 3 bases from V and 1 base from J, with 9 bases between.

This clonotype came up many times. The chain employs TRBV6-2 or TRBV6-3 and TRBJ1-3; D ambiguous. Trimming took off 2 bases at V and 2 bases at J, with 7 bases between the two ends. Germline loops: CDR1 MNHEY, CDR2 SVGEGT. This CDR3 comprises 14 residues. The CDR3 bases are TGTGCCAGCAGTTACGGGGAGGCTGGAAACACCATATATTTT. This translates into CASSYGEAGNTIYF.